A single sample is the source of the 13 T cell receptor beta chains below, sequenced in a study of PD-1 blockade in classical Hodgkin lymphoma (dated by TCRdb to 2020 to 2021). The sample's time point label, in plain terms: cycle 4 day 1 (C4D1), after 6 weeks of nivolumab. Every trial patient had relapsed after autologous stem cell transplantation, and cohorts A, B and C differed in prior brentuximab vedotin exposure. Library prep was done by the immunoSEQ multiplex PCR assay. In TCRdb, the immuneACCESS table is reduced to in-frame sequences with V and J assigned. These tables do not hold every clone; where another copy was compared, an unresolved V gene accounts for under half, and the others remain unexplained. The sample has 50,000 to 65,000 clones on record, about 90% of them singletons. Under 13% of the sample is held by the ten biggest clonotypes. Material: peripheral blood mononuclear cells (PBMCs), obtained before the fourth cycle of nivolumab. The receptor source for this set is a human donor with classical Hodgkin lymphoma.

This chain uses TRBV5-4 with TRBJ1-4; the D gene is possibly TRBD1 (5 bases). V was clipped by 5 bases and J by 6 bases, with 14 bases between them. CDR1 and CDR2 from the germline V gene are SGHNT and YYREEE (reference sequence). The length of the CDR3 is 14 residues. The CDR3 sequence is CASRNYGTDEKLFF. The CDR3 DNA follows: TGTGCCAGCAGAAATTACGGGACGGATGAAAAACTGTTTTTT.

J is TRBJ2-7 and V is TRBV9; D tentatively fits TRBD1 or TRBD2 (5 bases each). V lost 0 bases, J lost 1 base, and 8 bases lay in between. Germline CDR1 and CDR2: SGDLS and YYNGEE. This CDR3 has 14 residues. CDR3 coding DNA: TGTGCCAGCAGCGTAGGGGGACGGTCCTACGAGCAGTACTTC. It specifies CASSVGGRSYEQYF.

The chain uses TRBV18 and TRBJ2-7; D gene uncertain. The V gene's germline CDR1 is KGHSH and CDR2 LQKENI. V lost 2 bases, J lost 1 base, and 3 bases lay in between. This CDR3 region has 12 residues. The DNA of the CDR3 is TGTGCCAGCTCACCAGGGTCCTACGAGCAGTACTTC. The encoded protein is CASSPGSYEQYF.

This chain joins TRBV28 and TRBJ2-7; TRBD1 matches 7 bases. Germline V CDR1 and CDR2: MDHEN, SYDVKM. This CDR3 comprises 13 residues. V lost 4 bases and J lost 2; bases outside the gene matches: 2. Here the CDR3 reads CASSSGQTYEQYF. DNA for the CDR3: TGTGCCAGCAGTTCGGGACAGACCTACGAGCAGTACTTC.

The chain joins TRBV25-1 to TRBJ2-1; D possibly corresponds to TRBD2 (6 bases). V was clipped by 5 bases and J by 3 bases, with 14 bases between them. CDR1 is MGHDK and CDR2 is SYGVNS in the germline V gene. CDR3 length: 15 amino acids. In DNA, the CDR3 is TGTGCCAGCAGTCCTTGGGGCGGGGTCTACAATGAGCAGTTCTTC. It is translated as CASSPWGGVYNEQFF.

The chain combines TRBV6-1 with TRBJ2-1; 7 bases match TRBD2. This CDR3 spans 15 amino acids. Germline CDR1 is MNHNS and CDR2 is SASEGT. The trim removed 1 base at V and 6 bases at J, leaving 6 bases unmatched. CDR3 sequence (DNA): TGTGCCAGCAGTGAAGGGACTAGAGGCGGCAATGAGCAGTTCTTC. Amino acid sequence: CASSEGTRGGNEQFF.

The chain employs TRBV6-5 and TRBJ2-1; D is perhaps TRBD2 (7 bases). Per germline, CDR1 MNHEY and CDR2 SVGAGI. The length of the CDR3 is 16 residues. Trimming pared 0 bases from V and 5 bases from J, leaving 14 bases between. CDR3 in amino acids: CASSYSFGGLNNEQFF. For the CDR3, the DNA is TGTGCCAGCAGTTACTCATTCGGGGGGCTCAACAATGAGCAGTTCTTC.

The chain couples TRBV30 to TRBJ2-7; TRBD1 agrees at 7 bases. V was clipped by 5 bases and J by 2 bases; unmatched bases: 6. Germline CDR1 GTSNPN, CDR2 SVGIG (reference sequence). The CDR3 extends over 13 amino acids. The CDR3 DNA sequence: TGTGCCTGGGGTAGACAGGGTACCTACGAGCAGTACTTC. It specifies CAWGRQGTYEQYF.

The chain has TRBV19 and TRBJ1-5, with D uncertain. CDR1 is LNHDA and CDR2 is SQIVND in the germline V gene (reference sequence). Trimming left V 6 bases short and J 3 bases short, with 15 bases between. This CDR3 contains 15 residues. CDR3 protein: CASSSGGTLNQPQHF. In DNA, the CDR3 is TGTGCCAGTAGCTCTGGAGGAACTCTCAATCAGCCCCAGCATTTT.

The rearrangement uses TRBV11-2 and TRBJ2-1, with 7 bases aligning to TRBD1. V shed 5 bases, J shed 5 bases, and the junction held 3 bases outside the gene matches. There are 13 residues in the CDR3. Germline V lookup: CDR1 SGHAT, CDR2 FQNNGV. The CDR3 loop reads CASSIGQDNEQFF. The CDR3 nucleotides are TGTGCCAGCAGCATTGGACAGGACAATGAGCAGTTCTTC.

The V and J genes are TRBV15 and TRBJ2-7, with D perhaps TRBD2 (5 bases). This CDR3 comprises 15 residues. Trimming took off 0 bases at V and 3 bases at J, with 12 bases between the two ends. CDR1 and CDR2 (germline): LNHNV, YYDKDF (reference sequence). Here the CDR3 reads CATSRDRGDNYEQYF. Written as DNA, the CDR3 is TGTGCCACCAGCAGAGATCGGGGAGACAACTACGAGCAGTACTTC.

CDR3 amino acids: CASSLGTSEDNEQFF. For the CDR3, the DNA is TGTGCCAGCAGCCTCGGGACTAGCGAGGACAATGAGCAGTTCTTC. The V call is TRBV11-3, the J call TRBJ2-1, with 10 bases identical to TRBD2. There are 15 residues in the CDR3. Germline trimming cut 5 bases from V and 5 bases from J; bases unmatched to any gene: 6. Germline CDR1 SGHNT, CDR2 YENEEA. The variable domain in full, with the rest retrieved from reference TRBV11-3 and TRBJ2-1, is EAGVVQSPRYKIIEKKQPVAFWCNPISGHNTLYWYLQNLGQGPELLIRYENEEAVDDSQLPKDRFSAERLKGVDSTLKIQPAELGDSAVYLCASSLGTSEDNEQFFGPGTRLTVL.

The chain joins TRBV29-1 to TRBJ1-1; the D is unclear. Per germline, CDR1 SQVTM and CDR2 ANQGSEA. The CDR3 covers 12 residues. Trimming cost V 4 bases and J 4 bases, with 10 bases left between them. The CDR3: CSVAVGSTEAFF. In DNA, the CDR3 is TGCAGCGTTGCCGTGGGAAGCACTGAAGCTTTCTTT.